This T cell receptor (beta chain) was observed in a study of shared clonotypes between healthy human individuals. Replicate PCRs run on sorted subsets employed 200 ng DNA, roughly 30,000 T cell genomes. Assay used: immunoSEQ multiplex PCR; TCRdb lists only in-frame clones, some missing. The sample lists about 2.1 million clones; 93% were seen once. Germline loops: CDR1 SGHRS, CDR2 YFSETQ. The CDR3 length is 16 residues. The J segment lost 1 base and the V segment lost 0 bases, leaving 6 bases of the junction unmatched. Study outcomes and limitations: Despite large depth, sorted-subset datasets appeared incompletely sequenced.

Naive CD8 cells were CD45RO-negative, positively selected for CCR7, excluding terminally differentiated effector memory CD45RA+ cells. Donors had no recently reported acute infections or vaccinations and were HIV-negative. Notes on this clone: No antigen is known for it.

The clonotype originates from a man between 18 and 29 years old in good health. Some clones in this sample may be carry-over from other donors' samples. The V gene is TRBV5-1, the J gene TRBJ1-1; 7 bases map to TRBD1. Sequenced: naive CD8+ T cells from PBMCs. In DNA form, the CDR3 reads TGCGCCAGCAGCTTGGGGGACGGGACAGCGAACACTGAAGCTTTCTTT. Protein product: CASSLGDGTANTEAFF.